This T cell receptor (beta chain) was sequenced for a study of CD8 T cells in Susac syndrome. Notes on the study in general: The study's TCR sequencing and HLA analysis covered a relatively small number of individuals, and the study acknowledged this.

In the case of this clonotype: Its antigen remains unidentified.

A quantity of about 0.5 to 1 ug RNA underwent reverse transcription using random hexamers. Across 54 Vbeta and 13 Jbeta, immunoSEQ multiplex PCR amplified TCR beta CDR3. TCRdb reprocessed the immunoSEQ multiplex PCR reads via MiXCR and lists one record per CDR3 protein. The sample has around 300,000 distinct CDR3 sequences, 70% to 90% seen once. Germline loops: CDR1 DFQATT, CDR2 SNEGSKA (reference sequence). The V gene lost 0 bases and the J gene lost 2 bases, with 11 bases spanning the gap. The CDR3 is made up of 14 amino acids. From blood CD8+ and CD4+ T cells, the TCR beta chain was sequenced. The multiple sclerosis control group was made up of treatment-naive patients with stable or active relapsing-remitting disease.

Sequenced input: CD8+ T cells from PBMCs. The chain uses TRBV20-1 and TRBJ2-7, with D unclear. This clonotype was sampled from a human donor with multiple sclerosis. In DNA, the CDR3 is TGCAGTGCTAGAGATCGTCTATCGACCTACGAGCAGTACTTC. Its translation is CSARDRLSTYEQYF.